The 30 T cell receptor beta chains listed next were all sequenced from one sample in a study of cytomegalovirus exposure and HLA in healthy donors. Vbeta (60) and Jbeta (13) primers were used in the PCR. Assay used: immunoSEQ multiplex PCR; TCRdb lists only in-frame clones, some missing. Of approximately 160,000 clones in the sample, 75% to 90% were seen once. Material: PBMCs. The receptors originated from a human donor in good health.

The chain has TRBV18 and TRBJ2-5, with D possibly TRBD2 on 5 matching bases. With 5 bases removed from V and 4 bases from J, the gap between germline ends came to 5 bases. The CDR3 loop spans 11 amino acids. Germline lookup yields CDR1 KGHSH and CDR2 LQKENI. CDR3 nucleotide sequence: TGTGCCAGCTCAGAGGGAGAGACCCAGTACTTC. Translation gives CASSEGETQYF.

This clone was recorded once. The chain has TRBV9 and TRBJ2-7; 10 bases line up with TRBD1. The trim removed 7 bases at V and 5 bases at J, leaving 6 bases unmatched. CDR1 is SGDLS, CDR2 YYNGEE, per germline. The CDR3 consists of 13 residues. In nucleotides, the CDR3 is TGTGCCAGCTCCGGGACAGGGGTCCACGAGCAGTACTTC. Protein sequence: CASSGTGVHEQYF.

CDR3 sequence (DNA): TGTGCCAGCAGAAAAACCGGGACACAACCTAACACTGAAGCTTTCTTT. Translating it yields CASRKTGTQPNTEAFF. The rearrangement links TRBV11-1 to TRBJ1-1; TRBD1 might be the D (6 bases). Deletions cut 6 bases from V and 2 bases from J, with 19 bases between. The CDR3 spans 16 residues. Germline V gene sequence: CDR1 SGHAT, CDR2 FQDESV (reference sequence).

The chain carries TRBV7-9 and TRBJ1-6; 12 bases fit TRBD1. Germline assignment: CDR1 SEHNR and CDR2 FQNEAQ (reference sequence). The CDR3 has 14 residues. V was clipped by 4 bases and J by 9 bases; unmatched bases: 1. CDR3 sequence reads: CASSSGQGASPLHF. The CDR3 bases are TGTGCCAGCAGCTCGGGACAGGGGGCTTCACCCCTCCACTTT.

This sequence joins TRBV23-1 and TRBJ1-5; D is possibly TRBD1 (5 bases). TRBV23-1 is assigned to the ORF class and has an uncertain function. The CDR3 is made up of 13 amino acids. Trimming left V 9 bases short and J 3 bases short, with 12 bases between. The CDR3, as DNA: TGCGCCAGGTGGGGGAGGTTCAATCAGCCCCAGCATTTT. Its protein is CARWGRFNQPQHF.

On this clone: Its ends do not fully match the called genes, so a read error is possible. In DNA form, the CDR3 reads TGTTCCAGCAGCTTAGGTGGACTAGCGGGTGGTTCCTACAATGAGCAGTTCTTC. Translated, it gives CSSSLGGLAGGSYNEQFF. The V and J genes are TRBV7-9 and TRBJ2-1; TRBD2 agrees at 11 bases. The germline V gene has CDR1 SEHNR and CDR2 FQNEAQ (reference sequence). The CDR3 runs to 18 residues.

The rearrangement joins TRBV10-3 to TRBJ1-1; tentative D call: TRBD1 (6 bases). Germline CDR1 reads ENHRY; CDR2 reads SYGVKD. The V gene lost 5 bases and the J gene lost 5 bases, with 21 bases spanning the gap. The CDR3 is 16 amino acids. CDR3 amino acids: CAISFRSGGAGTEAFF. The CDR3 region has the DNA TGTGCCATCAGTTTTCGAAGTGGGGGGGCAGGAACTGAAGCTTTCTTT.

In nucleotides, the CDR3 is TGTGCCAGTAGTCCCCGGGTCTCCTACAATGAGCAGTTCTTC. This translates into CASSPRVSYNEQFF. The gene calls are TRBV19 and TRBJ2-1; unclear D gene. The V end was cut by 5 bases, the J end by 0 bases, with 8 bases between. The germline V gene encodes CDR1 LNHDA and CDR2 SQIVND (reference sequence). CDR3 length equals 14 residues.

The gene calls are TRBV10-1 and TRBJ1-5, with TRBD1 matching 7 bases. This CDR3 contains 15 residues. V gave up 5 bases and J gave up 10 bases; unmatched junction bases: 14. Germline V gives CDR1 WNHNN, CDR2 SYGVQD (reference sequence). The CDR3 here is CASSSGQEVGIPQHF. The CDR3, as DNA: TGCGCCAGCAGTTCCGGACAGGAGGTGGGTATACCCCAGCATTTT.

The chain joins TRBV28 to TRBJ2-7; 7 bases fit TRBD1. The trim removed 4 bases at V and 2 bases at J, leaving 5 bases unmatched. Germline V lookup: CDR1 MDHEN, CDR2 SYDVKM. The CDR3 covers 14 residues. The CDR3 DNA sequence: TGTGCCAGCAGTTCGGGGACAGCTGCCTACGAGCAGTACTTC. Translating gives CASSSGTAAYEQYF.

This rearrangement joins TRBV11-2 to TRBJ2-1; 10 positions match TRBD2. Trimming at V came to 3 bases and at J to 7 bases, leaving 6 bases not matched to a gene. The CDR3 loop spans 15 amino acids. Germline values: CDR1 SGHAT, CDR2 FQNNGV. The CDR3 region has the DNA TGTGCCAGCAGCTTGCAGCGGGGGGGCTTAAATGAGCAGTTCTTC. Amino acid sequence: CASSLQRGGLNEQFF.

This rearrangement joins TRBV19 to TRBJ2-3; 11 nucleotides align to TRBD2. V lost 9 bases and J lost 5; bases outside the gene matches: 10. CDR1 is LNHDA, CDR2 SQIVND, per germline (reference sequence). CDR3 length equals 15 residues. The CDR3 region is CASNQGLAGGDTQYF. The CDR3 nucleotides read TGTGCCAGCAACCAAGGACTAGCGGGCGGAGATACGCAGTATTTT.

V and J are TRBV7-2 and TRBJ1-1, with 7 bases fitting TRBD1. Germline assignment: CDR1 SGHTA and CDR2 FQGNSA. The CDR3 length is 15 residues. The V segment lost 4 bases and the J segment 1 base; nucleotides outside the gene matches: 6. The DNA for the CDR3 is TGTGCCAGCAGCTCCTCGGGACAGCCGAACACTGAAGCTTTCTTT. Its protein product is CASSSSGQPNTEAFF.

V gene TRBV4-3 combines with J gene TRBJ1-1; D may be TRBD1 (5 bases). V was clipped by 0 bases and J by 9 bases, with 14 bases between them. The germline V gene encodes CDR1 LGHNA and CDR2 YSLEER. The CDR3 is made up of 14 amino acids. The CDR3 DNA sequence: TGCGCCAGCAGCCAAGATTCAGACAGTTGCCAAGCTTTCTTT. Protein sequence: CASSQDSDSCQAFF.

This chain connects TRBV7-9 to TRBJ1-3, with D unclear. This CDR3 has 16 residues. Trimming pared 5 bases from V and 0 bases from J, leaving 14 bases between. Looked up from germline, CDR1 is SEHNR and CDR2 is FQNEAQ (reference sequence). Written as DNA, the CDR3 is TGTGCCAGCAGCCTACCTTCAGGAAACTCTGGAAACACCATATATTTT. Residues: CASSLPSGNSGNTIYF. Full variable domain (rest looked up from reference TRBV7-9 and TRBJ1-3): DTGVSQNPRHKITKRGQNVTFRCDPISEHNRLYWYRQTLGQGPEFLTYFQNEAQLEKSRLLSDRFSAERPKGSFSTLEIQRTEQGDSAMYLCASSLPSGNSGNTIYFGEGSWLTVV.

This clone was detected only a few times. Written as DNA, the CDR3 is TGTGCCAGCAGCTTGCTGGGAGCCGGGGCCAACGTCCTGACTTTC. Encoded protein: CASSLLGAGANVLTF. The chain recombines TRBV11-2 with TRBJ2-6; D might be TRBD2 (5 bases). This CDR3 comprises 15 residues. Germline V CDR1 and CDR2: SGHAT, FQNNGV. V dropped 3 bases and J dropped 4 bases, with 10 bases sitting between them. The full variable domain, in which reference TRBV11-2 and TRBJ2-6 provide the parts outside the CDR3, is EAGVAQSPRYKIIEKRQSVAFWCNPISGHATLYWYQQILGQGPKLLIQFQNNGVVDDSQLPKDRFSAERLKGVDSTLKIQPAKLEDSAVYLCASSLLGAGANVLTFGAGSRLTVL.

The CDR3 sequence: CASSHRGQGNTIYF. The CDR3 nucleotides read TGCGCCAGCAGTCACAGGGGGCAAGGAAACACCATATATTTT. The chain recombines TRBV4-3 with TRBJ1-3; TRBD1 matches at 9 bases. CDR1 is LGHNA, CDR2 YSLEER, per germline. CDR3 length: 14 amino acids. Trimming at V came to 6 bases and at J to 4 bases, leaving 4 bases not matched to a gene.

The chain has TRBV6-1 and TRBJ2-7, with TRBD2 matching 12 bases. This CDR3 contains 14 residues. The V segment lost 10 bases and the J segment 2 bases; nucleotides outside the gene matches: 6. Germline CDR1 is MNHNS and CDR2 is SASEGT. DNA for the CDR3: TGTGCCACCTCTAGACTAGCGGGGGCCTACGAGCAGTACTTC. It codes for CATSRLAGAYEQYF.

The chain recombines TRBV2 with TRBJ2-2; maybe TRBD2 (6 bases). This CDR3 has 14 amino acids. Germline lookup yields CDR1 SNHLY and CDR2 FYNNEI. Trimming stripped 7 bases from V and 3 bases from J, with 12 bases between. The chain's CDR3 is CASKLGGDTGELFF. The CDR3 nucleotides are TGTGCCAGCAAACTAGGAGGGGACACCGGGGAGCTGTTTTTT.

The chain links TRBV18 to TRBJ2-7; D might be TRBD1 (6 bases). Germline V gene data show CDR1 as KGHSH and CDR2 as LQKENI. This CDR3 is 12 amino acids long. Deletions cut 4 bases from V and 5 bases from J, with 9 bases between. CDR3 in amino acids: CASSRNRDEQYF. The CDR3 DNA reads as TGTGCCAGCTCACGCAACAGGGACGAGCAGTACTTC.

The chain combines TRBV2 with TRBJ2-5; 9 positions match TRBD2. Germline V gene sequence: CDR1 SNHLY, CDR2 FYNNEI. The CDR3 is 15 residues long. J gave up 2 bases and V 4 bases, and 5 bases lay outside the gene matches. This chain's CDR3 is CASSVQRGVQETQYF. The CDR3 nucleotides read TGTGCCAGCAGTGTTCAGCGGGGGGTACAAGAGACCCAGTACTTC.

This CDR3 is CASSRGSYGYTF. CDR3 in DNA: TGTGCCAGCAGCCGCGGCAGCTATGGCTACACCTTC. J is TRBJ1-2 and V is TRBV6-5, with D unresolved. This CDR3 contains 12 residues. The V gene's germline CDR1 is MNHEY and CDR2 SVGAGI. V shed 6 bases and J shed 4 bases, with 9 bases lying between them.

This sequence joins TRBV7-9 and TRBJ2-7; D unclear. Germline assignment: CDR1 SEHNR and CDR2 FQNEAQ (reference sequence). The CDR3 has 13 amino acids. With 1 base removed from V and 4 bases from J, the gap between germline ends came to 8 bases. In DNA, the CDR3 is TGTGCCAGCAGCTTAGGAGCAGGTTACGAGCAGTACTTC. Translation: CASSLGAGYEQYF.

This clone appeared a single time. This chain joins TRBV6-1 and TRBJ2-1; 7 positions agree with TRBD2. The CDR3 runs to 15 residues. Losses at the gene ends were 5 bases for V and 3 bases for J; bases not matched to a gene: 7. CDR1 is MNHNS, CDR2 SASEGT, per germline. The CDR3 DNA sequence: TGTGCCAGCAGTCTGCTCGCGGGGGACTACAATGAGCAGTTCTTC. The encoded protein is CASSLLAGDYNEQFF.

The chain combines TRBV4-1 with TRBJ1-2, with D perhaps matching TRBD1 (5 bases). The V gene's germline CDR1 is MGHRA and CDR2 YSYEKL. V lost 0 bases to trimming and J lost 8 bases, with 16 bases between them. CDR3 size: 15 residues. CDR3 sequence: CASSQDGVGVGGYTF. The CDR3 DNA reads as TGCGCCAGCAGCCAAGATGGCGTAGGGGTTGGCGGCTACACCTTC.

This clone was observed a handful of times. A far larger clone lies a single base away; this is likely a read error. This chain links TRBV9 with TRBJ2-1; a weak D match, TRBD1 (6 bases). Germline CDR1 SGDLS, CDR2 YYNGEE. V shed 0 bases and J shed 8 bases, with 12 bases lying between them. The CDR3 consists of 14 residues. The CDR3 DNA reads TGTGCCAGCAGCGTAGAGTCTGGGGGCGATGAGCAGTTCTTC. The encoded protein is CASSVESGGDEQFF.

This chain uses TRBV5-1 with TRBJ2-2; TRBD2 matches at 8 bases. Per the germline V gene, CDR1 is SGHRS and CDR2 is YFSETQ. The CDR3 length is 16 residues. J lost 2 bases, V lost 3 bases, and 6 bases had no gene match. CDR3 region: CASSSGGGKNTGELFF. For the CDR3, the DNA is TGCGCCAGCAGCTCAGGCGGGGGGAAAAACACCGGGGAGCTGTTTTTT.

The gene calls are TRBV4-2 and TRBJ2-3; tentatively, D is TRBD1 (6 bases). Germline V gene data show CDR1 as LGHNA and CDR2 as YNFKEQ. V was shortened by 0 bases and J by 5 bases, with 12 bases between the two germline ends. The CDR3 runs to 15 residues. The CDR3 region has the DNA TGTGCCAGCAGCCAAGATAGAGCAGGGGAAGATACGCAGTATTTT. Residues: CASSQDRAGEDTQYF.

The chain uses TRBV11-1 and TRBJ1-1; D not certain. This CDR3 contains 13 residues. Trimming cost V 1 base and J 1 base, with 4 bases left between them. Germline V gene data show CDR1 as SGHAT and CDR2 as FQDESV (reference sequence). CDR3 nucleotides: TGTGCCAGCAGCTTAGGGGCGAACACTGAAGCTTTCTTT. It codes for CASSLGANTEAFF.

This rearrangement joins TRBV6-1 to TRBJ1-6; D gene uncertain. Germline CDR1 reads MNHNS; CDR2 reads SASEGT. The V end was cut by 3 bases, the J end by 3 bases, with 6 bases between. The CDR3 extends over 14 amino acids. CDR3 amino acids: CASSDGVYNSPLHF. The CDR3 DNA reads TGTGCCAGCAGTGACGGGGTCTATAATTCACCCCTCCACTTT.